This T cell receptor (beta chain) was documented in a study of PD-1 blockade in classical Hodgkin lymphoma. As for this clone: Its specificity is unknown.

The time point: cycle 4 day 1 (C4D1), after 6 weeks of nivolumab. Relapses following autologous stem cell transplantation were seen in all patients, with brentuximab vedotin exposure varying. It was by magnetic negative selection that CD4+ T cells were purified from thawed PBMCs. Study conclusions and caveats: Relapsed/refractory patients reportedly had the lowest baseline TCR diversity, below newly diagnosed patients, who were below healthy donors.

This CDR3 spans 15 amino acids. Germline CDR1 and CDR2: SGHDT and YYEEEE. Trimming took off 2 bases at V and 7 bases at J, with 13 bases between the two ends. The repertoire was sequenced with immunoSEQ multiplex PCR; TCRdb's copy has only in-frame clones and lacks some. The data show approximately 29,000 clones, approximately 79% seen once. The chain couples TRBV5-6 to TRBJ1-6, with D possibly TRBD1 on 6 matching bases. Specimen: CD4+ T cells from blood, collected before the fourth cycle of nivolumab. The TCR sequence derives from a human donor with classical Hodgkin lymphoma. CDR3 protein: CASSLRQDKNSPLHF. For the CDR3, the DNA is TGTGCCAGCAGCTTAAGACAGGACAAGAATTCACCCCTCCACTTT.